Listed below are T cell receptor beta chains from one sample, sequenced in a study of CD8 T cells in Susac syndrome. In TCRdb, the immunoSEQ multiplex PCR reads were re-called with MiXCR into one record per CDR3 protein. The profile shows about 150,000 distinct CDR3 sequences, over 95% of them singletons. Sequencing used CD8+ T cells from PBMCs. These receptors were taken from a human donor with multiple sclerosis. Both conserved end residues are part of each CDR3. The D gene is left open where the match is weak. Rows give clone size only sometimes, using once, few, many, or a class for an expanded clone.

v_gene	j_gene	abundance	d_gene	CDR3nt	CDR3aa
TRBV7-8	TRBJ1-6	.	.	TGTGCCAGCAGCTTATACGGGGCGCGTGATTCACCCCTCCACTTT	CASSLYGARDSPLHF
TRBV30	TRBJ1-1	.	.	TGTGCCTGGAGTCCCCCAGACACTGAAGCTTTCTTT	CAWSPPDTEAFF
TRBV7-9	TRBJ2-7	.	.	TGTGCCAGCAGCCCTATCCTAGGGGGCTACGAGCAGTACTTC	CASSPILGGYEQYF
TRBV20-1	TRBJ1-1	.	.	TGCAGTGCGGGGACGAGGTCTCAAGCTTTCTTT	CSAGTRSQAFF
TRBV19	TRBJ1-1	.	TRBD1	TGTGCCAGTAGTTTAACAGGGGCGGGCAACACTGAAGCTTTCTTT	CASSLTGAGNTEAFF
TRBV7-9	TRBJ2-1	once	TRBD1	TGTGCCAGCAGCTTGGGGGACAGAACCTACAATGAGCAGTTCTTC	CASSLGDRTYNEQFF
TRBV27	TRBJ2-1	.	TRBD2	TGTGCCAGCAGCCAACTAGCGGGGGATCCAAATGAGCAGTTCTTC	CASSQLAGDPNEQFF
TRBV7-8	TRBJ1-1	.	.	TGTGCCAGCAGCCCAAAACGTGGGCTTAACACTGAAGCTTTCTTT	CASSPKRGLNTEAFF
TRBV30	TRBJ1-1	.	.	TGTGCCTGGAGTGTAGTACAGGGCTTTGAAGCTTTCTTT	CAWSVVQGFEAFF
TRBV30	TRBJ2-3	once	TRBD1	TGTGCCCGCGACAGGGATCCTTGGGATACGCAGTATTTT	CARDRDPWDTQYF
TRBV12-3/TRBV12-4	TRBJ2-1	.	.	TGTGCCAGCAGTCCCGACTTGGGGGGCAATGAGCAGTTCTTC	CASSPDLGGNEQFF
TRBV7-9	TRBJ2-1	.	.	TGTGCCAGCAGCCGGAGCAGGGAACCGTTCTTC	CASSRSREPFF
TRBV3-1	TRBJ1-1	.	TRBD1	TGTGCCAGCAGCCAATACAGGGGCACAGGGGACACTGAAGCTTTCTTT	CASSQYRGTGDTEAFF
TRBV4-2	TRBJ2-7	.	.	TGTGCCAGCAGCCAAGAGTCTCTACCCAACTACGAGCAGTACTTC	CASSQESLPNYEQYF
TRBV23-1	TRBJ2-3	.	.	TGCGCCAGCAGTCAATACGATAGGGGGAAACGGGATACGCAGTATTTT	CASSQYDRGKRDTQYF
TRBV11-2	TRBJ2-1	.	TRBD2	TGTGCCAGCAACGACATCGGGCTAGCGGGGGATGAGCAGTTCTTC	CASNDIGLAGDEQFF
TRBV6-5	TRBJ1-2	.	.	TGTGCCAGCAGTTATCGGGGGGCTCTTGGCTATGGCTACACCTTC	CASSYRGALGYGYTF
TRBV2	TRBJ1-2	.	.	TGTGCCAGCAGTGAAGCATGGACAGAGACTAACTATGGCTACACCTTC	CASSEAWTETNYGYTF
TRBV2	TRBJ1-2	.	TRBD1	TGTGCCAGTGGACAGGGAGACGGAGGCTACACCTTC	CASGQGDGGYTF
TRBV20-1	TRBJ1-3	.	.	TGCAGTGCACCGGGACTCATGAAGGTTACCATATATTTT	CSAPGLMKVTIYF
TRBV12-3/TRBV12-4	TRBJ2-3	.	TRBD2	TGTGCCAGCGGCGGGACTAGCGGCACAGATACGCAGTATTTT	CASGGTSGTDTQYF